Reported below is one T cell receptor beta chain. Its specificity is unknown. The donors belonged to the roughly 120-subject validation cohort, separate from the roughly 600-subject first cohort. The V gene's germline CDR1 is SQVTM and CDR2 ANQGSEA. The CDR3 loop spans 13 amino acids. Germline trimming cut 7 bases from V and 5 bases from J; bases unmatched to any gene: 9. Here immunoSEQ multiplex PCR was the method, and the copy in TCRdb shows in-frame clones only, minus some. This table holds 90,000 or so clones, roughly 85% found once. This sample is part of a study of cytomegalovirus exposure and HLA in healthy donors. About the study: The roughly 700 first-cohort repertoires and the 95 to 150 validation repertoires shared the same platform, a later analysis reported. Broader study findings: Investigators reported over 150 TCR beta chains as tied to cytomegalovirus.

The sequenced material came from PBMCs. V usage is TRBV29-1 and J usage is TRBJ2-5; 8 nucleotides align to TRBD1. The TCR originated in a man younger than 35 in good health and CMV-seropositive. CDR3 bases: TGCAGCGCCAGACCAGGGGGCAGGGAGACCCAGTACTTC. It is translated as CSARPGGRETQYF.